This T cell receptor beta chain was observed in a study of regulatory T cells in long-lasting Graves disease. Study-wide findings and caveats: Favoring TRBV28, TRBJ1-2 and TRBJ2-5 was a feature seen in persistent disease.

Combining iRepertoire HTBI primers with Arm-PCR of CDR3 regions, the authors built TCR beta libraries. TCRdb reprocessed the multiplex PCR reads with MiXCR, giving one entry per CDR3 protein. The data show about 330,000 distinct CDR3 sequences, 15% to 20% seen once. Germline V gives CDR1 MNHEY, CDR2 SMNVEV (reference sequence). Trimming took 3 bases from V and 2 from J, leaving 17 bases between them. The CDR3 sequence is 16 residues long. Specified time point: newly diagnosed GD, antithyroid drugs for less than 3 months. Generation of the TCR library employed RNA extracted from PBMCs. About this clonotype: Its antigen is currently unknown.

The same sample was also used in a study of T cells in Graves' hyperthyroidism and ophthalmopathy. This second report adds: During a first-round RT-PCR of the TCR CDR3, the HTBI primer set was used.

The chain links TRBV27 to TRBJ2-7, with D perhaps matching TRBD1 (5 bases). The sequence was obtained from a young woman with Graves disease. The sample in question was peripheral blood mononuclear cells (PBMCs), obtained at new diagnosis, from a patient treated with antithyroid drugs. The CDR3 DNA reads TGTGCCAGCAGTTTCGACAGAACATTTGACGCCTACGAGCAGTACTTC. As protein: CASSFDRTFDAYEQYF.